The rows below give T cell receptor beta chains drawn from one sample of a study of blood T cell repertoires in COVID-19. Using immunoSEQ multiplex PCR, the repertoire was profiled, and TCRdb retains in-frame clones only, with some absent. The sample records about 130,000 clones, 92% being singletons. Material for sequencing was peripheral blood. These receptors came from a man aged 50 to 60 with COVID-19, enrolled during active disease. Both conserved end residues are part of each CDR3. The D gene is left open where the match is weak. Clone size, where shown, is once, few, many, or a class for clones that have expanded.

size | J | V | D | CDR3 | DNA
. | TRBJ2-5 | TRBV7-2 | . | CASSFSAGETQYF | TGTGCCAGCAGCTTCAGCGCGGGAGAGACCCAGTACTTC
. | TRBJ2-3 | TRBV7-2 | TRBD2 | CASSLTSGMNTDTQYF | TGTGCCAGCAGCTTAACTAGCGGAATGAACACAGATACGCAGTATTTT
. | TRBJ2-5 | TRBV11-1 | TRBD1 | CASSRDRVQETQYF | TGTGCCAGCAGCCGGGACAGGGTCCAAGAGACCCAGTACTTC
. | TRBJ2-1 | TRBV5-1 | TRBD2 | CASSLDGSGTSNEQFF | TGCGCCAGCAGCTTGGACGGGTCCGGGACTAGCAATGAGCAGTTCTTC
. | TRBJ2-3 | TRBV6-5 | TRBD1 | CASRTSGQRPDTQYF | TGTGCCAGCCGAACATCGGGACAGCGCCCAGATACGCAGTATTTT
. | TRBJ2-1 | TRBV7-6 | TRBD2 | CASSAVAGGAYNEQFF | TGTGCCAGCAGCGCCGTAGCGGGAGGGGCTTACAATGAGCAGTTCTTC
. | TRBJ2-3 | TRBV19 | . | CASSTGMSTDTQYF | TGTGCCAGTAGCACCGGGATGTCGACAGATACGCAGTATTTT
. | TRBJ1-5 | TRBV30 | . | CAWSLGQDQPQHF | TGTGCCTGGAGTTTGGGTCAGGATCAGCCCCAGCATTTT
. | TRBJ1-2 | TRBV2 | . | CASTTQGPPGGYTF | TGTGCCAGCACCACACAGGGCCCGCCGGGCGGCTACACCTTC
. | TRBJ2-1 | TRBV10-3 | TRBD2 | CAISESRRERGNEQFF | TGTGCCATCAGTGAGTCGCGAAGGGAGCGGGGCAATGAGCAGTTCTTC
. | TRBJ1-1 | TRBV15 | . | CATSRGAGERTEAFF | TGTGCCACCAGCAGAGGGGCAGGGGAGCGGACTGAAGCTTTCTTT
. | TRBJ2-7 | TRBV7-9 | . | CASSDPSGSYEQYF | TGTGCCAGCAGCGATCCCTCGGGCTCCTACGAGCAGTACTTC
. | TRBJ2-5 | TRBV3-1/TRBV3-2 | TRBD2 | CASSQAVAGVGQETQYF | TGTGCCAGCAGCCAAGCAGTAGCGGGAGTAGGCCAAGAGACCCAGTACTTC
. | TRBJ2-1 | TRBV3-1/TRBV3-2 | TRBD2 | CASSLLAGGRDEQFF | TGTGCCAGCAGCCTCCTAGCGGGAGGGAGGGATGAGCAGTTCTTC
. | TRBJ2-1 | TRBV7-2 | . | CASSLVAGSYNEQFF | TGTGCCAGCAGCTTAGTGGCGGGGTCCTACAATGAGCAGTTCTTC
. | TRBJ1-1 | TRBV6-5 | TRBD1 | CASSSGTGHTEAFF | TGTGCCAGCAGTTCCGGGACAGGGCACACTGAAGCTTTCTTT
. | TRBJ1-5 | TRBV28 | . | CASSRTGNQPQHF | TGTGCCAGCAGTAGGACAGGCAATCAGCCCCAGCATTTT
once | TRBJ2-2 | TRBV6-5 | TRBD1 | CASRTGQGPGELFF | TGTGCCAGCAGAACGGGACAGGGGCCCGGGGAGCTGTTTTTT
few | TRBJ2-5 | TRBV6-6 | TRBD1 | CASRGTDQETQYF | TGTGCCAGCAGAGGGACAGACCAAGAGACCCAGTACTTC
. | TRBJ1-5 | TRBV6-5 | . | CASGDRLQHF | TGTGCCAGCGGAGATCGGCTCCAGCATTTT
. | TRBJ2-5 | TRBV2 | TRBD1 | CASSEDGTGKETQYF | TGTGCCAGCAGTGAAGATGGGACAGGGAAAGAGACCCAGTACTTC
. | TRBJ1-6 | TRBV19 | . | CASSIARLDSPLHF | TGTGCCAGTAGTATAGCGAGGCTGGATTCACCCCTCCACTTT
. | TRBJ1-2 | TRBV5-4 | TRBD1 | CASSLNRDRVDYGYTF | TGTGCCAGCAGCTTGAACCGGGACAGGGTGGACTATGGCTACACCTTC
. | TRBJ2-1 | TRBV6-5 | . | CASSRGGNEQFF | TGTGCCAGCAGTCGGGGAGGAAATGAGCAGTTCTTC
once | TRBJ2-2 | TRBV9 | TRBD1 | CASSEGTGGPRELFF | TGTGCCAGCAGCGAGGGGACAGGGGGCCCCCGGGAGCTGTTTTTT
. | TRBJ1-4 | TRBV5-1 | TRBD1 | CASSPTGVNEKLFF | TGCGCCAGCAGCCCGACAGGGGTAAACGAAAAACTGTTTTTT
once | TRBJ1-1 | TRBV5-4 | . | CASSLTNPTNTEAFF | TGTGCCAGCAGCTTGACTAACCCGACGAACACTGAAGCTTTCTTT
. | TRBJ1-4 | TRBV6-1 | . | CASSEWAKSEKLFF | TGTGCCAGCAGTGAATGGGCTAAAAGTGAAAAACTGTTTTTT
. | TRBJ2-3 | TRBV30 | . | CAWSLSRRDTQYF | TGTGCCTGGAGTCTGTCCCGCCGGGATACGCAGTATTTT
. | TRBJ1-1 | TRBV5-4 | TRBD1 | CASSPPVGQGMNTEAFF | TGTGCCAGCAGCCCCCCCGTAGGACAGGGGATGAACACTGAAGCTTTCTTT
. | TRBJ1-2 | TRBV2 | TRBD1 | CASSPTGESYGYTF | TGTGCCAGCAGCCCGACAGGGGAAAGCTATGGCTACACCTTC
. | TRBJ2-7 | TRBV20-1 | . | CSAWLDSEQYF | TGCAGTGCCTGGTTGGACAGCGAGCAGTACTTC
. | TRBJ2-5 | TRBV7-9 | . | CASSLGVYQETQYF | TGTGCCAGCAGCTTAGGAGTGTACCAAGAGACCCAGTACTTC
. | TRBJ2-3 | TRBV5-4 | . | CASSRDGGAEFTDTQYF | TGTGCCAGCAGCCGCGATGGGGGCGCGGAATTCACAGATACGCAGTATTTT
. | TRBJ1-1 | TRBV2 | . | CASSVAAEAFF | TGTGCCAGCAGTGTGGCAGCTGAAGCTTTCTTT
once | TRBJ1-1 | TRBV7-8 | . | CASSFEGMANTEAFF | TGTGCCAGCAGCTTTGAGGGCATGGCGAACACTGAAGCTTTCTTT
. | TRBJ2-7 | TRBV2 | TRBD2 | CASSEWREGVSEQYF | TGTGCCAGCAGTGAATGGCGGGAGGGTGTTTCCGAGCAGTACTTC
. | TRBJ2-5 | TRBV21-1 | . | CASRWQGKETQYF | TGTGCCAGCAGGTGGCAGGGTAAAGAGACCCAGTACTTC
. | TRBJ1-3 | TRBV25-1 | . | CASSELGEPLSGNTIYF | TGTGCCAGCAGTGAATTGGGAGAGCCCCTCTCTGGAAACACCATATATTTT
. | TRBJ2-1 | TRBV9 | . | CASSVYDSSSNEQFF | TGTGCCAGCAGCGTTTATGACTCTTCTAGCAATGAGCAGTTCTTC
. | TRBJ1-5 | TRBV6-5 | . | CASKGNAVTNQPQHF | TGTGCCAGCAAGGGGAACGCAGTAACTAATCAGCCCCAGCATTTT
. | TRBJ2-5 | TRBV7-3 | TRBD1 | CASSSAGTGSQTQYF | TGTGCCAGCAGCTCCGCGGGGACAGGTTCTCAGACCCAGTACTTC
. | TRBJ2-5 | TRBV28 | TRBD2 | CASSLPAGVGETQYF | TGTGCCAGCAGTTTACCAGCGGGAGTGGGAGAGACCCAGTACTTC
. | TRBJ2-1 | TRBV5-6 | . | CASSLAWAAPTNNEQFF | TGTGCCAGCAGCTTGGCCTGGGCAGCCCCCACGAACAATGAGCAGTTCTTC